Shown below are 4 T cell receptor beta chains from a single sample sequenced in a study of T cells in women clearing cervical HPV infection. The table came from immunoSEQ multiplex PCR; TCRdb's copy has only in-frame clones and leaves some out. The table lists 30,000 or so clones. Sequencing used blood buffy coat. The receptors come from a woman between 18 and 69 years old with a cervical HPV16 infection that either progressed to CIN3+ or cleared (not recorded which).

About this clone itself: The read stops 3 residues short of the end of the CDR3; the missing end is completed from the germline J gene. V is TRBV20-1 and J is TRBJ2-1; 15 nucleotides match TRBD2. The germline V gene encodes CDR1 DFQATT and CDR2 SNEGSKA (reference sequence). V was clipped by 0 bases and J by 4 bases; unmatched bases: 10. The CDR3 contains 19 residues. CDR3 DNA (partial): TGCAGTGCTAGAGATCCGGGACTAGCGGGGGGCGGGGATTACAATGAG. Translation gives CSARDPGLAGGGDYNE. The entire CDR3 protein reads CSARDPGLAGGGDYNEQFF.

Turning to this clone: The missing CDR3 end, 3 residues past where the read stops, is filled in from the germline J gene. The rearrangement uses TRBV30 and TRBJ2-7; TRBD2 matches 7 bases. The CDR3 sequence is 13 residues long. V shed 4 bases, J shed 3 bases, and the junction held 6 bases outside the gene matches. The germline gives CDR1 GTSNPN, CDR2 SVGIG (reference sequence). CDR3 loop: CAWTAGVNYEQYF. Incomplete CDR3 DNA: TGTGCCTGGACCGCGGGGGTGAACTACGAG.

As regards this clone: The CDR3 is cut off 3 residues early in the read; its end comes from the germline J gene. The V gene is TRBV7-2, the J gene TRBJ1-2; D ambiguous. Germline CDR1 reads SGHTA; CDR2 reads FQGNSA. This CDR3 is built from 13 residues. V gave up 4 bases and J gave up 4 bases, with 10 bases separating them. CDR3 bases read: TGTGCCAGCAGCTCGTCAAGCTCCTATGGC. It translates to CASSSSSSYG. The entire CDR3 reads CASSSSSSYGYTF.

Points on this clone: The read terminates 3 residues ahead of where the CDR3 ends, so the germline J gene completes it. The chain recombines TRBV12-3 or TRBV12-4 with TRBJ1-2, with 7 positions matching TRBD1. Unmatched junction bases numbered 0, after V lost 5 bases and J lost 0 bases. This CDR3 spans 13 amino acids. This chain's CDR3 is CASSDRANYGYTF. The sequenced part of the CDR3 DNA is TGTGCCAGCAGTGACAGGGCTAACTATGGC.